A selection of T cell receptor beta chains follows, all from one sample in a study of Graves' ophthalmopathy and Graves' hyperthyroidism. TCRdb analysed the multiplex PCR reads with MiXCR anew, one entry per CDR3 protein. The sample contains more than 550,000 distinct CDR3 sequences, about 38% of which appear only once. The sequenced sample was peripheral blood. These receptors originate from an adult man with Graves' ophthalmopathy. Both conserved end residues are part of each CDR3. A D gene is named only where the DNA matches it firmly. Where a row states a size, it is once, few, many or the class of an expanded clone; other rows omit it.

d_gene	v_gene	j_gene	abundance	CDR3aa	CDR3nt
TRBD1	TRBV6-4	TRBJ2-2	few	CASKDREAGELFF	TGTGCCAGCAAGGACAGGGAGGCCGGGGAGCTGTTTTTT
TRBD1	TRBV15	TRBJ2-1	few	CATSRDRGQSNEQFF	TGTGCCACCAGCAGAGATCGGGGACAGTCCAATGAGCAGTTCTTC
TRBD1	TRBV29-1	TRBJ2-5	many	CSVGTGPRKTQYF	TGCAGCGTTGGGACAGGGCCACGAAAGACCCAGTACTTC
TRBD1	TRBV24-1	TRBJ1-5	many	CATSDRGPPQHF	TGTGCCACCAGTGACAGGGGGCCGCCCCAGCATTTT
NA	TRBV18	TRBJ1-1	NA	CASSMGIDTEAFF	TGTGCCAGCTCGATGGGGATAGACACTGAAGCTTTCTTT
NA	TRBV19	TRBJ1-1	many	CASSSYRIMNTEAFF	TGTGCCAGTAGTTCTTACAGGATCATGAACACTGAAGCTTTCTTT
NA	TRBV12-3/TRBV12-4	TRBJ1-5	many	CASSPGARGNQPQHF	TGTGCCAGCAGTCCGGGGGCCAGGGGCAATCAGCCCCAGCATTTT
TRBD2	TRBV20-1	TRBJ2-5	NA	CSASSSLWGGGIQETQYF	TGCAGTGCTAGCTCATCGTTATGGGGCGGGGGGATCCAAGAGACCCAGTACTTC
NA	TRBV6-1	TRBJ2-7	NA	CASSEGLSGSIYEQYF	TGTGCCAGCAGTGAAGGTTTGTCAGGGTCAATCTACGAGCAGTACTTC
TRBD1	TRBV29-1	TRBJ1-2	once	CSGQGFLGGYTF	TGCAGCGGACAGGGGTTTTTAGGTGGCTACACCTTC
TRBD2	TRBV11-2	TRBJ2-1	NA	CASSETSGSYNEQFF	TGTGCCAGCAGCGAGACTAGCGGGTCCTACAATGAGCAGTTCTTC
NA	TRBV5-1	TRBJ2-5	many	CASSLLTPAQETQYF	TGCGCCAGCAGCTTGCTTACGCCCGCCCAAGAGACCCAGTACTTC
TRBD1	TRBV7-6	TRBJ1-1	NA	CAWSRQGGTEAFF	TGTGCCTGGAGCCGACAGGGCGGCACTGAAGCTTTCTTT
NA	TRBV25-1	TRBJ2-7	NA	CASSPPPEAHEQYF	TGTGCCAGCAGTCCTCCCCCCGAAGCGCATGAGCAGTACTTC
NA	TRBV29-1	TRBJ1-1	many	CSGITGLQNTEAFF	TGCAGCGGAATAACGGGACTCCAGAACACTGAAGCTTTCTTT
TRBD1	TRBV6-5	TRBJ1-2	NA	CASSYVRTGDGYTF	TGTGCCAGCAGTTACGTCAGGACAGGGGATGGCTACACCTTC
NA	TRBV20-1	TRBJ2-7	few	CSARGANTYEQYF	TGCAGTGCTAGAGGTGCCAATACCTACGAGCAGTACTTC
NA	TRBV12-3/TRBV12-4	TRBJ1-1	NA	CASTQRGMVNTEAFF	TGTGCCAGCACTCAACGGGGGATGGTGAACACTGAAGCTTTCTTT